This TCR beta chain emerged from a study of siplizumab effects on memory and regulatory T cells. V lost 4 bases and J lost 1, with 7 bases in between. The CDR3 extends over 13 amino acids. Germline V gene lookup returns CDR1 LGHNA and CDR2 YNFKEQ. Method: immunoSEQ multiplex PCR; TCRdb's copy keeps in-frame clones and lacks some. Here the sample spans 100,000 to 120,000 clones, about 92% being singletons. The receptor comes from a human donor in good health. The chain links TRBV4-2 to TRBJ1-1; D is undetermined. Input material: CD4+ T cells sorted from blood. This CDR3 is CASSPVPNTEAFF. The CDR3 DNA reads TGTGCCAGCAGCCCCGTACCGAACACTGAAGCTTTCTTT.